The clone carrying this T cell receptor beta chain was counted many times. These data come from a study of T cell repertoires in cytomegalovirus infection. TCRdb reanalysed the reads using MiXCR and keeps one entry per CDR3 protein. The sample consists of 450,000 to 550,000 distinct CDR3 sequences, approximately 16% of them appearing once. V lost 0 bases, J lost 1 base, and 10 bases lay in between. This CDR3 has 15 amino acids. Germline V gene data show CDR1 as LGHNA and CDR2 as YNFKEQ. The chain has TRBV4-2 and TRBJ2-7; TRBD2 is a possible D gene (5 bases). The sample consisted of CD8+ T cells from PBMCs. This TCR came from a human donor in good health (CMV status not recorded). Some clones in this sample may be carry-over from other donors' samples. DNA for the CDR3: TGTGCCAGCAGCCAAGATAAGAGCGGATCCTACGAGCAGTACTTC. Translated: CASSQDKSGSYEQYF.